This T cell receptor (beta chain) was found in a study of OX40 agonist ivuxolimab in advanced cancers. Background on the study: Across the patients, intravenous ivuxolimab was delivered every 2 weeks at 0.01 to 10 mg/kg. At 65% to 85% male, the cohort had a mean age of around 56 years, ranging from about 20 to 80. Whole-study findings and limits: Clonal expansion from baseline to week 6 occurred in both CD4+ and CD8+ T cells.

Concerning this clone itself: Its antigen is undetermined.

The method was immunoSEQ multiplex PCR; TCRdb's version includes in-frame clones alone and lacks a portion of them. The repertoire holds about 78,000 clones, with about four fifths as singletons. The V gene lost 2 bases and the J gene lost 2 bases, with 9 bases spanning the gap. The CDR3 spans 14 residues. Germline values: CDR1 MGHDK, CDR2 SYGVNS. This sample comprised CD4+ or CD8+ T cells sorted from blood, obtained in a trial of the OX40 agonist ivuxolimab. J is TRBJ1-2 and V is TRBV25-1; D unclear. This clonotype was obtained from an adult with an advanced solid tumor such as melanoma, head and neck, liver or kidney cancer. CDR3 DNA sequence: TGTGCCAGCAGTGAACTCACTATAAACTATGGCTACACCTTC. It translates to CASSELTINYGYTF.